This T cell receptor beta chain is from a study of blood T cell repertoires in COVID-19. About this clone: Distinct nucleotide sequences in the sample also encode this CDR3.

Method: immunoSEQ multiplex PCR; TCRdb's copy keeps in-frame clones and lacks some. The repertoire holds around 140,000 clones, around 90% seen once, with about 2% in the top ten. CDR1 is SGHAT and CDR2 is FQNNGV in the germline V gene. V lost 0 bases, J lost 3 bases, and 3 bases lay in between. The CDR3 loop spans 12 amino acids. The sample comprised peripheral blood. The clonotype originates from a man between 65 and 80 years old with acute or convalescent COVID-19. The chain recombines TRBV11-2 with TRBJ2-7; D is unclear. In nucleotides, the CDR3 is TGTGCCAGCAGCTTAGATCGCTACGAGCAGTACTTC. Amino acid sequence: CASSLDRYEQYF.